The T cell receptor (beta chain) described here comes from a study of somatic mutations in cytotoxic T cells in rheumatoid arthritis. Sequencing used immunoSEQ multiplex PCR; TCRdb keeps in-frame clones, though not all of them. The sample lists about 30,000 clones, 82% seen once, with 7.5% to 10% in the top ten. Trimming cost V 6 bases and J 5 bases, with 17 bases left between them. The CDR3 length is 15 residues. Germline lookup yields CDR1 MNHNS and CDR2 SASEGT. This receptor was obtained from an adult with rheumatoid arthritis. The specimen was CD8+ T cells sorted from blood. V usage is TRBV6-1 and J usage is TRBJ2-1; D might be TRBD1 or TRBD2, each matching 6 bases. CDR3 DNA: TGTGCCAGCAGCCTAAGGATGGGGGGCAACAATGAGCAGTTCTTC. As protein: CASSLRMGGNNEQFF.